This T cell receptor beta chain was documented in a study of a mutant IDH1 vaccine in newly diagnosed glioma. Whole-study context: Earlier care involved radiotherapy, temozolomide, or both, and the majority received both.

Turning to this clone: Antigen: not known.

Assay used: immunoSEQ multiplex PCR; TCRdb lists only in-frame clones, some missing. Among some 27,000 clones, roughly 80% were seen once, and the ten largest hold more than 15%. V lost 4 bases, J lost 7 bases, and 13 bases lay in between. The CDR3 has 13 residues. Germline V gene lookup returns CDR1 SGHDN and CDR2 FVKESK. Time point meaning: week 23, last vaccination. The content of each vaccine dose was 300 ug of mutant IDH1 20-mer peptide, and topical imiquimod accompanied it. Sequenced material: PBMCs, taken from a glioma patient whose treatment included an IDH1 peptide vaccine. The chain uses TRBV14 and TRBJ1-1, with a weak D call TRBD1 (5 bases). The TCR originated in a woman aged 25 to 39 with glioma. For the CDR3, the DNA is TGTGCCAGCAGCCCCCGGGACGGTCTTGAAGCTTTCTTT. Protein product: CASSPRDGLEAFF.